One and the same sample provided the 26 T cell receptor beta chains below, sequenced in a study of identical twins' blood T cells (dated by TCRdb to about 2013). Libraries were constructed by 5' RACE. The instrument was an Illumina Genome Analyzer IIx. TCRdb reanalyzed the raw reads on its own, using fastp at Q25 for trimming and MiXCR for clone calling, and kept in-frame beta chains. Duplicate CDR3 protein sequences are folded into a single record with the most common DNA and genes. The sample includes fewer than 450,000 distinct CDR3 sequences, with roughly 31% observed a single time. 5.5% to 6.5% of the sample is held by the ten biggest clonotypes. Sequenced input: PBMCs. The origin of the receptors is a woman aged 18-49 years in good health.

The chain carries TRBV20-1 and TRBJ2-7; 7 positions match TRBD2. Germline assignment: CDR1 DFQATT and CDR2 SNEGSKA (reference sequence). This CDR3 has 14 residues. V gave up 5 bases and J gave up 6 bases; unmatched junction bases: 13. The CDR3 is CSADRRDYLGEQYF. The CDR3 DNA follows: TGCAGTGCTGATAGACGGGACTACTTGGGCGAGCAGTACTTC.

This sequence joins TRBV18 and TRBJ2-1; tentative D call: TRBD1 (6 bases). V dropped 3 bases and J dropped 1 base, with 10 bases sitting between them. The CDR3 is made up of 15 amino acids. Germline V gene lookup returns CDR1 KGHSH and CDR2 LQKENI. This CDR3 reads CASSPGQTSYNEQFF. The CDR3 DNA is TGTGCCAGCTCACCGGGACAAACTTCCTACAATGAGCAGTTCTTC.

This chain links TRBV11-2 with TRBJ1-4, with TRBD1 as a possible D gene (5 bases). V was pared by 0 bases and J by 8 bases, with 10 bases between. The CDR3 totals 14 residues. Germline V gene lookup returns CDR1 SGHAT and CDR2 FQNNGV. CDR3 nucleotide sequence: TGTGCCAGCAGCTTAGACCGGGGCCGGGAAAAACTGTTTTTT. Amino acid sequence: CASSLDRGREKLFF.

This clonotype was detected a few times. CDR3 DNA: TGTGCCAGCAGCTTAGCGGCGACAGGGTTATACGAGCAGTACTTC. This codes for CASSLAATGLYEQYF. This chain uses TRBV7-2 with TRBJ2-7; 7 nucleotides agree with TRBD1. The ends lost 0 bases at V and 4 bases at J; junction bases unmatched: 6. Germline V gene sequence: CDR1 SGHTA, CDR2 FQGNSA. This CDR3 spans 15 amino acids.

This clonotype was observed a few times. V usage is TRBV6-4 and J usage is TRBJ1-2; D perhaps matches TRBD1 (6 bases). Trimming removed 1 base from V and 2 bases from J, with 11 bases in between. The CDR3 loop spans 15 amino acids. The germline V gene has CDR1 MRHNA and CDR2 SNTAGT. CDR3 loop: CASSDLWGRNYGYTF. CDR3 bases: TGTGCCAGCAGTGACTTATGGGGGCGAAACTATGGCTACACCTTC.

This clonotype was seen ten or more times. The genes are TRBV6-2 or TRBV6-3 and TRBJ1-3; D gene ambiguous. This CDR3 has 18 amino acids. Germline-derived CDR1 and CDR2 are MNHEY and SVGEGT. V was clipped by 1 base and J by 0 bases, with 16 bases between them. CDR3: CASSYFGGTLLSGNTIYF. CDR3 sequence (DNA): TGTGCCAGCAGTTACTTCGGAGGAACCCTACTCTCTGGAAACACCATATATTTT.

This clonotype was found a few times. The rearrangement uses TRBV6-6 and TRBJ2-3; 9 bases are a match to TRBD1. Germline CDR1 MNHNY, CDR2 SVGAGI (reference sequence). The CDR3 contains 15 residues. V lost 8 bases, J lost 2 bases, and 8 bases stayed unmatched. CDR3 sequence reads: CASVGRDRATDTQYF. The CDR3 DNA sequence: TGTGCCAGCGTAGGACGGGACAGGGCCACAGATACGCAGTATTTT.

This clonotype was picked up a small number of times. V and J are TRBV7-9 and TRBJ1-1; TRBD1 matches 8 bases. The germline CDR1 and CDR2 sequences are SEHNR and FQNEAQ (reference sequence). The CDR3 sequence is 14 residues long. Germline trimming cut 8 bases from V and 2 bases from J; bases unmatched to any gene: 7. CDR3 sequence (DNA): TGTGCCAGCGGTCCTGACAGGGGAAACACTGAAGCTTTCTTT. This gives the protein CASGPDRGNTEAFF.

This clonotype was seen only a few times. V gene TRBV11-3 combines with J gene TRBJ1-1; 7 nucleotides match TRBD1. Trimming removed 5 bases from V and 4 bases from J; junction bases left unmatched: 10. Germline V CDR1 and CDR2: SGHNT, YENEEA. CDR3 length: 15 amino acids. The CDR3 reads CASSTRQGPLTEAFF. The CDR3 nucleotides are TGTGCCAGCAGCACCCGACAGGGACCTCTCACTGAAGCTTTCTTT.

This clonotype was observed a handful of times. The V and J genes are TRBV11-3 and TRBJ2-5; no clear D. Looked up from germline, CDR1 is SGHNT and CDR2 is YENEEA. V lost 3 bases and J lost 0, with 8 bases in between. The CDR3 is 14 residues long. The CDR3 DNA is TGTGCCAGCAGCTTTGCTTTATACCAAGAGACCCAGTACTTC. Translation gives CASSFALYQETQYF.

This clonotype was counted only a few times. V is TRBV2 and J is TRBJ1-2, with unresolved D. The CDR3 length is 17 residues. V gave up 7 bases and J gave up 0 bases, with 21 bases separating them. The germline V gene encodes CDR1 SNHLY and CDR2 FYNNEI. Here the CDR3 reads CASTYGGSGWANYGYTF. CDR3 sequence (DNA): TGTGCCAGCACCTACGGCGGGAGTGGGTGGGCTAACTATGGCTACACCTTC.

This clonotype has at least ten counts. The rearrangement joins TRBV9 to TRBJ1-2, with D unresolved. CDR1 is SGDLS, CDR2 YYNGEE, per germline. The V gene lost 4 bases and the J gene lost 2 bases, with 9 bases spanning the gap. This CDR3 comprises 13 residues. This CDR3 is CASSQLQNYGYTF. DNA of the CDR3: TGTGCCAGCAGCCAACTCCAAAACTATGGCTACACCTTC.

V is TRBV2 and J is TRBJ1-1; no reliable D call. Germline V gene sequence: CDR1 SNHLY, CDR2 FYNNEI. This CDR3 has 13 amino acids. Trimming shortened V by 7 bases and J by 1 base, and 10 bases separated the two germline ends. The CDR3 DNA follows: TGTGCCAGCAATTTCCAGCCGAACACTGAAGCTTTCTTT. This gives the protein CASNFQPNTEAFF.

Concerning this clonotype: Germline and junction disagree at one end, which may indicate a read error. The V and J genes are TRBV14 and TRBJ2-5; perhaps TRBD2 as D (6 bases). This CDR3 comprises 14 residues. The germline V gene encodes CDR1 SGHDN and CDR2 FVKESK. CDR3 protein: CASSKEGRRETQYF. The CDR3 nucleotides read TGTGCCAGCAGCAAAGAAGGGAGGAGAGAGACCCAGTACTTC. The full variable domain, its missing parts supplied by reference TRBV14 and TRBJ2-5, is EAGVTQFPSHSVIEKGQTVTLRCDPISGHDNLYWYRRVMGKEIKFLLHFVKESKQDESGMPNNRFLAERTGGTYSTLKVQPAELEDSGVYFCASSKEGRRETQYFGPGTRLLVL.

The DNA of the CDR3 is TGTGCCAGCATACAAGGGGTTTCAGCTTTCTTT. It translates to CASIQGVSAFF. The rearrangement uses TRBV6-5 and TRBJ1-1; the D gene is possibly TRBD1 (5 bases). Trimming left V 7 bases short and J 10 bases short, with 13 bases between. CDR1 MNHEY and CDR2 SVGAGI come from the germline V gene. The CDR3 contains 11 residues.

A few counts support this clonotype. The chain combines TRBV12-3 or TRBV12-4 with TRBJ2-7, with D uncertain. The length of the CDR3 is 12 residues. V dropped 3 bases and J dropped 3 bases, with 6 bases sitting between them. The CDR3 region has the DNA TGTGCCAGCAGTTTTACACACTACGAGCAGTACTTC. Protein sequence: CASSFTHYEQYF.

This clonotype was observed a few times. This chain connects TRBV28 to TRBJ2-7; D perhaps matches TRBD2 (5 bases). V lost 7 bases, J lost 2 bases, and 12 bases lay in between. Germline V lookup: CDR1 MDHEN, CDR2 SYDVKM. This CDR3 has 13 residues. The CDR3 DNA reads as TGTGCCAGCATGGCTAGCCGTACCTACGAGCAGTACTTC. It yields the protein CASMASRTYEQYF. Full variable domain (remainder filled in from reference TRBV28 and TRBJ2-7): DVKVTQSSRYLVKRTGEKVFLECVQDMDHENMFWYRQDPGLGLRLIYFSYDVKMKEKGDIPEGYSVSREKKERFSLILESASTNQTSMYLCASMASRTYEQYFGPGTRLTVT.

This clonotype was counted a few times. The chain couples TRBV5-1 to TRBJ1-4; 9 nucleotides match TRBD1. CDR1 SGHRS and CDR2 YFSETQ come from the germline V gene. There are 14 residues in the CDR3. Losses at the gene ends were 5 bases for V and 10 bases for J; bases not matched to a gene: 9. CDR3 DNA: TGCGCCAGCAGTTGGACAGGGGTTGAAGGAAAACTGTTTTTT. Its translation: CASSWTGVEGKLFF.

V and J are TRBV11-2 and TRBJ2-7, with TRBD1 as a possible D gene (5 bases). This CDR3 contains 13 residues. CDR1 is SGHAT and CDR2 is FQNNGV in the germline V gene. V was pared by 5 bases and J by 2 bases, with 10 bases between. The CDR3 region is CASSLGLTYEQYF. The CDR3 bases are TGTGCCAGCAGCCTGGGGCTAACCTACGAGCAGTACTTC.

J is TRBJ1-2 and V is TRBV20-1; 7 nucleotides agree with TRBD1. The CDR3 totals 13 residues. The V gene end was trimmed by 7 bases and the J gene end by 5 bases; junction bases not matched to a gene: 10. Per the germline V gene, CDR1 is DFQATT and CDR2 is SNEGSKA (reference sequence). Here the CDR3 DNA reads TGCAGTGTTTTGGACAGGAGAACTTATGGCTACACCTTC. Protein: CSVLDRRTYGYTF.

This clonotype occurred a few times. This chain uses TRBV10-3 with TRBJ1-3; D ambiguous. Germline V CDR1 and CDR2: ENHRY, SYGVKD. The length of the CDR3 is 14 residues. V lost 10 bases, J lost 3 bases, and 16 bases lay in between. CDR3 sequence (DNA): TGTGCCACCAACGACAACATGTATGGAAACACCATATATTTT. The encoded protein is CATNDNMYGNTIYF.

This chain joins TRBV6-5 and TRBJ1-2; a weak D match, TRBD1 (5 bases). Per germline, CDR1 MNHEY and CDR2 SVGAGI. The V gene lost 0 bases and the J gene lost 5 bases, with 13 bases spanning the gap. The length of the CDR3 is 15 residues. CDR3 sequence reads: CASSYSMAGGYGYTF. CDR3 coding DNA: TGTGCCAGCAGTTACTCGATGGCGGGGGGTTATGGCTACACCTTC.

The chain employs TRBV5-1 and TRBJ1-2; 8 positions match TRBD1. Germline V lookup: CDR1 SGHRS, CDR2 YFSETQ. The CDR3 has 13 amino acids. V was clipped by 2 bases and J by 7 bases; unmatched bases: 4. The CDR3 sequence: CASSFLGTGGYTF. The CDR3 DNA sequence: TGCGCCAGCAGCTTCTTAGGGACAGGTGGCTACACCTTC.

This clonotype was seen a handful of times. The V and J genes are TRBV5-1 and TRBJ1-1, with unresolved D. V lost 0 bases and J 7 bases, leaving 13 bases between the germline ends. Looked up from germline, CDR1 is SGHRS and CDR2 is YFSETQ. The CDR3 is made up of 14 amino acids. CDR3 sequence reads: CASSLGSGLLEAFF. The CDR3 DNA reads as TGCGCCAGCAGCTTGGGAAGCGGCCTGCTTGAAGCTTTCTTT.

The table lists this clonotype with a few counts. The rearrangement uses TRBV20-1 and TRBJ2-3, with D perhaps assigned TRBD1 or TRBD2 (5 bases each). V lost 0 bases to trimming and J lost 9 bases, with 19 bases between them. Per germline, CDR1 DFQATT and CDR2 SNEGSKA (reference sequence). This CDR3 is 15 amino acids long. CDR3 nucleotides: TGCAGTGCTAGAGATCGGGCAAGAACGGGGACGACGCAGTATTTT. Protein product: CSARDRARTGTTQYF.

This clonotype was counted ten times or more. The CDR3 loop is CASSLVSSVGYNEQFF. DNA for the CDR3: TGTGCCAGCAGCTTAGTATCGAGCGTAGGGTACAATGAGCAGTTCTTC. The rearrangement joins TRBV7-2 to TRBJ2-1; no firm D call. V lost 1 base, J lost 4 bases, and 14 bases lay in between. Per the germline V gene, CDR1 is SGHTA and CDR2 is FQGNSA. This CDR3 is 16 amino acids long.